The present entry profiles one TCR beta chain with its context. Its antigen is currently not known. No base-level quality is on record; no much larger clone is a single base apart. V and J are truncated by 2 bases and 4 bases respectively, leaving an intervening sequence of 20 bases. From its cysteine to its phenylalanine, the CDR3 spans 17 amino acids. The DNA shown is the 51-base CDR3, in frame from base 1. The germline V gene gives CDR1 as KGHSH and CDR2 as LQKENI. The donors were healthy, HIV-negative adults who had no recently reported acute infections or vaccinations. All donors were Caucasian adults living in Nashville, Tennessee, USA. CD4+ T cells were enriched by magnetic negative selection; naive cells were then positively selected on CD45RA, and the negative fraction formed the memory subset. Blood was obtained by leukapheresis, after which PBMCs were separated by Ficoll-Histopaque density gradient centrifugation and cryopreserved in liquid nitrogen vapor phase. Analytical flow cytometry was used to check the purity and quantity of each magnetically sorted T cell population. From each sorted fraction, genomic DNA was isolated and quantified by UV absorbance on a Nanodrop 2000c.

Using the deep immunoSEQ assay, multiplex PCR amplified TCR CDR3 regions from genomic DNA. For each cell subset, the extracted genomic DNA was distributed evenly across all wells of several immunoSEQ 96-well plates, and each plate served as one replicate. For sorted subsets, approximately 210 ng of genomic DNA, equivalent to roughly 30,000 T cell genomes, went into each replicate PCR. The purified libraries were quantified using a Qubit 3.0 fluorometer, sized with a Bioanalyzer 2100, and then quantified again using the KAPA Library Quantification kit. Every immunoSEQ 96-well plate was sequenced on a separate single-read 150-cycle Illumina NextSeq 550 flow cell. The study's own analysis went as follows. Because only junctional sequences without quality scores were contained in the immunoSEQ output, filtering matching that applied to full-length reads could not be performed. To assign V/J genes and CDR3, sequences were annotated using PyIR, a Python wrapper for IgBLAST v1.9, with IMGT germline references. Any read was removed if the V/J assignment was weak (E-value above 1e-6), the CDR3 was missing, or the read contained stop codons, out-of-frame junctions, or ambiguous translated residues. V3J clonotypes were defined as sequences sharing the same inferred V gene, J gene, and CDR3 amino acid sequence. Percentage overlap between repertoires was calculated by dividing the number of shared unique clonotypes by the size of the smaller repertoire. Three approaches were used to assess repertoire richness: RTK rarefaction, the Chao1 estimator, and Recon v2.1 estimates of unobserved clonotypes. Generation probabilities for all TCRbeta clonotypes obtained by the gDNA method from a handful of donors were computed using OLGA. Entries here come from immuneACCESS through TCRdb and include only in-frame sequences with V and J called. Some clones fail to appear in such tables; in the studies checked, an unresolved V gene covers under half of the shortfall, and the cause of the remainder is unknown. V and J calls and clone size are given by that table; D and trimming were obtained from the DNA. For this sample the table gives 2 million to 2.5 million clones, of which around 95% were detected only once. The ten largest clones capture around 0.13% of the sample.

The data stem from a study of shared clonotypes between healthy human individuals (dated by TCRdb to about 2020). With regard to the full study: The cohort comprised two women and a few men aged 18 to 49 years. Each donor's leukapheresis produced roughly between roughly 0.85 and 10 billion PBMCs. For each donor, CD4 naive and CD4 memory were each given three plates, CD8 naive was given two plates, and CD8 memory was given one plate. Libraries were prepared and TCR repertoires were sequenced by different laboratories using diverse techniques, in order to increase sequencing depth and limit assay-specific biases. To estimate repertoire size and how much clonotype sharing occurs between individuals, the study deeply sequenced the blood TCR repertoires of five healthy adults.

General conclusions and limits of the study: Pairwise subsampling led to the expectation that sequencing depth would affect the degree of clonotype sharing among donors. The genetic and exposure-history diversity represented was limited by the small number of donors. Larger estimated clonotype richness was generally found for naive subsets than for memory subsets. When a few donors were compared, the shared fraction of clonotypes was 5% to 6.5% for naive CD4, roughly 3.3% for naive CD8, 2% to 2.5% for memory CD4, and around 0.4% for memory CD8. Clonotypes shared by all four sorted-subset donors showed higher generation probabilities than non-shared clonotypes. Sampling was restricted to blood, and TCR repertoires in tissue are likely to differ from TCR repertoires in blood. Even with the large sequencing depth, rarefaction of the sorted-subset datasets indicated that sequencing was incomplete.

This TCR derives from a man aged 18 to 29 in good health. The chain is encoded by TRBV18 joined to TRBJ1-2; a weak D assignment points to TRBD1 (5 bases agree). What was sequenced was naive CD4+ T cells sorted from blood. Reading the label with the study, this specimen's cell subset or site is: CD45RA+ positively selected. CDR3 reads: CASSPEGTQGKTYGYTF. The DNA sequence is as follows: TGTGCCAGCTCACCAGAGGGGACGCAGGGAAAAACCTATGGCTACACCTTC.